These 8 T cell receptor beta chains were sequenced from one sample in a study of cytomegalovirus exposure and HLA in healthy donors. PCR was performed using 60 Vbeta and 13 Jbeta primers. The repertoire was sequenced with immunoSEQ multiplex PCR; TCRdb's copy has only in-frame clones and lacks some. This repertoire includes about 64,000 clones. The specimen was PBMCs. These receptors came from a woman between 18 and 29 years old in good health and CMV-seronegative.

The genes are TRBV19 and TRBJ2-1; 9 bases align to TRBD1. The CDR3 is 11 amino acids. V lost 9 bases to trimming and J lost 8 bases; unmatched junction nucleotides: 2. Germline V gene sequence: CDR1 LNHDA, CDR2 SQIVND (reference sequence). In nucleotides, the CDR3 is TGTGCCAGAACAGGGGGCCATGAGCAGTTCTTC. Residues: CARTGGHEQFF. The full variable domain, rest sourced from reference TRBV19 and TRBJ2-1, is DGGITQSPKYLFRKEGQNVTLSCEQNLNHDAMYWYRQDPGQGLRLIYYSQIVNDFQKGDIAEGYSVSREKKESFPLTVTSAQKNPTAFYLCARTGGHEQFFGPGTRLTVL.

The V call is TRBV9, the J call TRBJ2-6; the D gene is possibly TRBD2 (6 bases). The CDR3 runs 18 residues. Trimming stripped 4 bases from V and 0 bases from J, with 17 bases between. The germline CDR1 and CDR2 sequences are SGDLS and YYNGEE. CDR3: CASSPRGQTYSGANVLTF. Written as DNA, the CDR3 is TGTGCCAGCAGCCCGCGGGGTCAGACGTACTCTGGGGCCAACGTCCTGACTTTC. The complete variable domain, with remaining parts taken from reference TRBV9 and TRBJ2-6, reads DSGVTQTPKHLITATGQRVTLRCSPRSGDLSVYWYQQSLDQGLQFLIQYYNGEERAKGNILERFSAQQFPDLHSELNLSSLELGDSALYFCASSPRGQTYSGANVLTFGAGSRLTVL.

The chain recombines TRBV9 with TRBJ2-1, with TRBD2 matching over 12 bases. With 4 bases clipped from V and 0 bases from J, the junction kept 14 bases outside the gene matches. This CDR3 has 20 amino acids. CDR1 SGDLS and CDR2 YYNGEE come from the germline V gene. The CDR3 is CASSKRALAGGRGSYNEQFF. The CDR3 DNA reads TGTGCCAGCAGCAAGAGGGCACTAGCGGGAGGAAGGGGCTCCTACAATGAGCAGTTCTTC.

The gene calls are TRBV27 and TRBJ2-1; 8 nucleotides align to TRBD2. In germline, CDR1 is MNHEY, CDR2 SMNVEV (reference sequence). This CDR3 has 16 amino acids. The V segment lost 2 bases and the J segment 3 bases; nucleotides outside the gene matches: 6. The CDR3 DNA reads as TGTGCCAGCAGTTTACGGCCAGCGGGGGTCTACAATGAGCAGTTCTTC. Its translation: CASSLRPAGVYNEQFF.

The CDR3: CASSLGQIENIQYF. The CDR3 DNA sequence: TGTGCCAGCAGCCTAGGACAGATAGAAAACATTCAGTACTTC. The genes are TRBV5-5 and TRBJ2-4, with D tentatively TRBD1 (6 bases). The germline V gene has CDR1 SGHKS and CDR2 YYEKEE (reference sequence). V lost 4 bases to trimming and J lost 5 bases, with 13 bases between them. The CDR3 runs 14 residues.

As DNA, the CDR3 is TGCAGCGTCGCGCCGGGACAAGGAACTGAAGCTTTCTTT. Translating gives CSVAPGQGTEAFF. The chain links TRBV29-1 to TRBJ1-1; weak D call: TRBD1 (6 bases). The CDR3 loop spans 13 amino acids. V was trimmed by 6 bases and J by 5 bases, leaving 16 bases between them. Germline lookup yields CDR1 SQVTM and CDR2 ANQGSEA.

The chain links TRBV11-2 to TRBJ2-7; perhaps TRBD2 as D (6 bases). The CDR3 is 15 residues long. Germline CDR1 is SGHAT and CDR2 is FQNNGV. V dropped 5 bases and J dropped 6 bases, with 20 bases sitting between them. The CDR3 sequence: CASSPGDWATGEQYF. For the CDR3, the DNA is TGTGCCAGCAGCCCCGGGGACTGGGCGACGGGCGAGCAGTACTTC.

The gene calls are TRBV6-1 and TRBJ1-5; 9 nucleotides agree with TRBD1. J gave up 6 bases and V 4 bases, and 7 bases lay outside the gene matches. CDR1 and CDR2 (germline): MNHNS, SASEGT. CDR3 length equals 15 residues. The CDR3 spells CASSVAHRGRQPQHF. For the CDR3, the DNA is TGTGCCAGCAGTGTAGCTCACAGGGGGCGTCAGCCCCAGCATTTT.